Shown below are 19 T cell receptor beta chains from a single sample sequenced in a study of post-analysis software for immune sequencing data. Their cognate antigens are unknown. Whole-study findings and limits: In patients, a few TRBV segments were more frequent than in controls, with TRBV5-6, TRBV5-1 and TRBV20-1 among them.

Sequencing libraries made from TCR beta cDNA carried unique molecular identifiers. Each CDR3 protein gets one entry after TCRdb re-called the PCR reads with MiXCR. This table holds 650,000 to 850,000 distinct CDR3 sequences, around 42% found once. The sample consisted of blood. The receptors derive from a girl aged 10-17 years with multiple sclerosis.

V and J are TRBV6-5 and TRBJ2-1, with D hard to call. This CDR3 contains 14 residues. V lost 2 bases, J lost 5 bases, and 10 bases lay in between. The germline CDR1 and CDR2 sequences are MNHEY and SVGAGI. DNA of the CDR3: TGTGCCAGCAGTTACGGCGAACGGCACAATGAGCAGTTCTTC. It codes for CASSYGERHNEQFF.

This clonotype was recorded a few times. The chain links TRBV29-1 to TRBJ1-2; 9 bases are a match to TRBD1. Germline CDR1 reads SQVTM; CDR2 reads ANQGSEA. CDR3 size: 14 residues. V gave up 3 bases and J gave up 2 bases; unmatched junction bases: 4. This CDR3 is CSVEPDRGNYGYTF. The CDR3 nucleotides read TGCAGCGTTGAGCCGGACAGGGGAAACTATGGCTACACCTTC.

This clonotype was recorded a few times. V usage is TRBV18 and J usage is TRBJ2-1; D remains unclear. Deletions cut 5 bases from V and 8 bases from J, with 7 bases between. Germline assignment: CDR1 KGHSH and CDR2 LQKENI. This CDR3 has 11 residues. CDR3 sequence: CASSGSYEQFF. CDR3 DNA sequence: TGTGCCAGCTCAGGTTCTTATGAGCAGTTCTTC.

The genes are TRBV5-1 and TRBJ2-7; 7 bases match TRBD2. The CDR3 contains 16 residues. V was clipped by 4 bases and J by 1 base; unmatched bases: 11. In germline, CDR1 is SGHRS, CDR2 YFSETQ. CDR3 residues: CASSVAGAGVSYEQYF. The CDR3 DNA is TGCGCCAGCAGCGTGGCAGGTGCGGGAGTGTCCTACGAGCAGTACTTC.

This clonotype occurred a few times. The CDR3 coding sequence is TGTGCCAGCCGACAGGGGCTCGAGCAGTACTTC. It encodes CASRQGLEQYF. The chain has TRBV27 and TRBJ2-7; TRBD1 agrees at 8 bases. This CDR3 comprises 11 residues. V shed 8 bases and J 6 bases; nucleotides not matched to a gene: 3. The germline gives CDR1 MNHEY, CDR2 SMNVEV (reference sequence).

This sequence joins TRBV3-1 and TRBJ2-7; perhaps D is TRBD1 or TRBD2 (5 bases each). Germline values: CDR1 LGHDT, CDR2 YNNKEL (reference sequence). This CDR3 has 12 residues. Trimming cost V 2 bases and J 6 bases, with 8 bases left between them. The chain's CDR3 is CASSQLGPEQYF. CDR3 DNA sequence: TGTGCCAGCAGCCAACTGGGACCCGAGCAGTACTTC.

The rearrangement joins TRBV5-6 to TRBJ2-5; 13 bases line up with TRBD2. The V gene's germline CDR1 is SGHDT and CDR2 YYEEEE. This CDR3 region has 15 residues. J lost 3 bases, V lost 4 bases, and 3 bases had no gene match. The CDR3 coding sequence is TGTGCCAGCAGCCAGGGACTAGCGGGAAAAGAGACCCAGTACTTC. Translated: CASSQGLAGKETQYF.

V and J are TRBV5-1 and TRBJ2-1; 8 bases are shared with TRBD2. V was clipped by 3 bases and J by 7 bases; unmatched bases: 15. The CDR3 has 17 residues. The germline CDR1 and CDR2 sequences are SGHRS and YFSETQ. The CDR3 DNA reads TGCGCCAGCAGCTCAAACTTTTTAGCGGGGTCCGGGAATGAGCAGTTCTTC. Amino acid sequence: CASSSNFLAGSGNEQFF.

This clonotype has a handful of counts. The chain is built from TRBV3-1 and TRBJ2-3; D unclear. The CDR3 is made up of 13 amino acids. CDR1 is LGHDT, CDR2 YNNKEL, per germline (reference sequence). The V end was cut by 3 bases, the J end by 4 bases, with 8 bases between. The CDR3 nucleotides are TGTGCCAGCAGCCAGGATGTAGCAGATACGCAGTATTTT. Translating it yields CASSQDVADTQYF.

This chain joins TRBV21-1 and TRBJ2-7; the table names TRBD2, a call not compared with the DNA. Matching the DNA end better, TRBJ2-5 makes the J call doubtful. TRBV21-1 is reported as a pseudogene. CDR3 length: 18 amino acids. CDR3 sequence (DNA): TGTGCCAGCAGCAAAAGGAGAAGGGCTAGCGGATTACAAGAGACCCAGTACTTC. This encodes CASSKRRRASGLQETQYF.

The V gene is TRBV20-1, the J gene TRBJ2-1; TRBD2 agrees at 7 bases. The length of the CDR3 is 14 residues. The germline V gene encodes CDR1 DFQATT and CDR2 SNEGSKA (reference sequence). The ends lost 0 bases at V and 13 bases at J; junction bases unmatched: 12. The CDR3 bases are TGCAGTGCTAGAGAGAAGTCGGGAGGAGGCCGACAGTTCTTC. Encoded protein: CSAREKSGGGRQFF.

This clonotype has more than one count but fewer than ten. The chain recombines TRBV2 with TRBJ2-7; TRBD2 aligns across 9 bases. Matching the DNA end better, TRBJ2-5 makes the J call doubtful. Germline V gene lookup returns CDR1 SNHLY and CDR2 FYNNEI. This CDR3 has 16 residues. This CDR3 is CASSETLAGLVETQYF. The CDR3 DNA is TGTGCCAGCAGTGAAACTCTAGCGGGGCTGGTGGAGACCCAGTACTTC.

V and J are TRBV28 and TRBJ2-3; the match to TRBD1 covers 7 bases. The CDR3 covers 15 residues. V was pared by 5 bases and J by 4 bases, with 9 bases of the junction left unmatched. Germline CDR1 MDHEN, CDR2 SYDVKM. The DNA of the CDR3 is TGTGCCAGCAGTCCCCACCGACAGGGATCAGATACGCAGTATTTT. It codes for CASSPHRQGSDTQYF.

V usage is TRBV20-1 and J usage is TRBJ1-2; 8 bases are shared with TRBD1. The CDR3 runs 15 residues. The junction had 12 bases not matched to a gene; V was cut back by 3 bases and J by 6 bases. Germline V lookup: CDR1 DFQATT, CDR2 SNEGSKA (reference sequence). The CDR3 protein is CSARERGRGPDGYTF. The CDR3 DNA follows: TGCAGTGCTAGGGAGAGGGGCAGGGGGCCGGATGGCTACACCTTC.

This clonotype turned up a few times. The chain is built from TRBV7-8 and TRBJ1-4; the match to TRBD1 covers 7 bases. With 9 bases clipped from V and 8 bases from J, the junction kept 12 bases outside the gene matches. Germline V CDR1 and CDR2: SGHVS, FQNEAQ. The CDR3 has 14 residues. CDR3 sequence: CASYGGQGGEKLFF. CDR3 bases: TGTGCCAGTTACGGGGGACAAGGGGGCGAAAAACTGTTTTTT.

This sequence joins TRBV20-1 and TRBJ2-1; perhaps TRBD2 as D (6 bases). Trimming took off 8 bases at V and 7 bases at J, with 21 bases between the two ends. Germline CDR1 reads DFQATT; CDR2 reads SNEGSKA (reference sequence). The CDR3 has 14 residues. The CDR3 loop is CSSSFGGRGNEQFF. CDR3 sequence (DNA): TGCAGTTCCTCCTTTGGAGGGAGAGGGAATGAGCAGTTCTTC.

This clonotype has just a few counts. This chain connects TRBV11-2 to TRBJ2-3, with 14 bases identical to TRBD2. The CDR3 contains 17 residues. V shed 4 bases, J shed 6 bases, and the junction held 9 bases outside the gene matches. Germline V gives CDR1 SGHAT, CDR2 FQNNGV. The CDR3 is CASSWGTSGRRGDTQYF. Here the CDR3 DNA reads TGTGCCAGCAGCTGGGGGACTAGCGGGAGAAGGGGTGATACGCAGTATTTT.

This clonotype appeared once. This chain uses TRBV6-5 with TRBJ1-3; D gene unclear. The CDR3 is 13 amino acids. CDR1 is MNHEY, CDR2 SVGAGI, per germline. Between the trimmed V and J ends, which lost 7 bases and 3 bases, there was a span of 10 bases. The CDR3 region has the DNA TGTGCCAGCACCGGAAGAGGTGGAAACACCATATATTTT. Amino acids: CASTGRGGNTIYF.

The chain joins TRBV20-1 to TRBJ1-6, with a weak D call TRBD1 (5 bases). The V gene's germline CDR1 is DFQATT and CDR2 SNEGSKA (reference sequence). The CDR3 spans 13 residues. Trimming took 3 bases from V and 7 from J, leaving 10 bases between them. The CDR3 DNA is TGCAGTGCTAGGGGACTGCGGAATTCACCCCTCCACTTT. This codes for CSARGLRNSPLHF.